One and the same sample provided the 9 T cell receptor beta chains below, sequenced in a study of T cells in Graves' hyperthyroidism and ophthalmopathy. RNA transcripts gave rise to amplified TCR beta CDR3 regions. The primer set for the first-round RT-PCR of the TCR CDR3 was HTBI. TCRdb ran MiXCR on the multiplex PCR reads and lists one entry per CDR3 protein. The table has about 480,000 distinct CDR3 sequences, around 24% seen once. The sequenced sample consisted of blood. Receptor source: a woman between 25 and 40 years old with Graves' ophthalmopathy.

The genes are TRBV5-1 and TRBJ2-5; D is unresolved. V shed 1 base and J shed 3 bases, with 7 bases lying between them. Per germline, CDR1 SGHRS and CDR2 YFSETQ. The CDR3 sequence is 13 residues long. This CDR3 reads CASSLIQEETQYF. CDR3 bases: TGCGCCAGCAGCTTGATCCAGGAAGAGACCCAGTACTTC.

This clonotype was observed many times. This may arise from a read error, as a much more abundant clone is one base away. V usage is TRBV9 and J usage is TRBJ1-2; D call uncertain. There are 11 residues in the CDR3. Germline V CDR1 and CDR2: SGDLS, YYNGEE. Trimming shortened V by 3 bases and J by 5 bases, and 5 bases separated the two germline ends. The CDR3 protein is CASSAQYGYTF. The CDR3 DNA is TGTGCCAGCAGCGCCCAATATGGCTACACCTTC.

This clonotype was recorded at least ten times. J is TRBJ2-4 and V is TRBV12-3 or TRBV12-4; D ambiguous. The CDR3 covers 11 residues. V was clipped by 1 base and J by 8 bases, with 3 bases between them. The CDR3 here is CASSLEDIQYF. The CDR3 region has the DNA TGTGCCAGCAGTTTAGAAGACATTCAGTACTTC.

There are many counts of this clonotype. The chain recombines TRBV6-1 with TRBJ2-7; D perhaps matches TRBD1 (6 bases). Germline assignment: CDR1 MNHNS and CDR2 SASEGT. The V gene lost 4 bases and the J gene lost 0 bases, with 13 bases spanning the gap. CDR3 length: 15 residues. CDR3 protein: CASSASQGSSYEQYF. The DNA for the CDR3 is TGTGCCAGCAGTGCATCACAGGGAAGCTCCTACGAGCAGTACTTC.

V and J are TRBV6-5 and TRBJ1-1; a possible D gene is TRBD1 (5 bases). Germline V gene lookup returns CDR1 MNHEY and CDR2 SVGAGI. V lost 2 bases and J lost 0, with 10 bases in between. The CDR3 runs 15 residues. CDR3 DNA: TGTGCCAGCAGTTACGGGGCCGTCATGAACACTGAAGCTTTCTTT. It is translated as CASSYGAVMNTEAFF.

V usage is TRBV7-2 and J usage is TRBJ1-1; D remains ambiguous. Germline V gives CDR1 SGHTA, CDR2 FQGNSA. V was cut by 1 base and J by 6 bases, with 12 bases left in between. The CDR3 length is 14 residues. The CDR3 reads CASSLVRVPPEAFF. In DNA, the CDR3 is TGTGCCAGCAGCTTAGTGCGGGTACCCCCTGAAGCTTTCTTT.

This clonotype was recorded many times. This rearrangement joins TRBV29-1 to TRBJ2-7; 8 bases are a match to TRBD1. Per the germline V gene, CDR1 is SQVTM and CDR2 is ANQGSEA. The J segment lost 1 base and the V segment lost 6 bases, leaving 14 bases of the junction unmatched. CDR3 length: 16 residues. As DNA, the CDR3 is TGCAGCGTGGATGAATACGGGACAGGACTATCCTACGAGCAGTACTTC. It codes for CSVDEYGTGLSYEQYF.

The CDR3: CASSHEGRAQETQYF. The CDR3, as DNA: TGTGCCAGCAGCCATGAAGGCCGGGCCCAAGAGACCCAGTACTTC. The chain carries TRBV12-3 or TRBV12-4 and TRBJ2-5; D remains unclear. CDR3 length: 15 residues. Trimming took 6 bases from V and 1 from J, leaving 15 bases between them.

The chain combines TRBV19 with TRBJ2-7; the D call may be TRBD1 or TRBD2 (5 bases each). V dropped 1 base and J dropped 10 bases, with 8 bases sitting between them. The germline gives CDR1 LNHDA, CDR2 SQIVND (reference sequence). The CDR3 sequence is 11 residues long. This CDR3 is CASSIAGPQYF. CDR3 sequence (DNA): TGTGCCAGTAGTATAGCGGGACCCCAGTACTTC.